Each of the 23 T cell receptor beta chains below was sequenced from the same sample in a study of identical twins. TCRdb itself ran the 5' RACE reads through MiXCR, one entry per CDR3 protein. The data contain a few hundred thousand distinct CDR3 sequences, more than 20% of them singletons. This sample also appeared in a second study, on T cells expressing NK-cell markers.

The specimen sequenced was CD4+ T cells sorted from blood. Source of these receptors: a woman under 30 in good health.

This clonotype was detected only a few times. V gene TRBV5-5 combines with J gene TRBJ1-5; the D gene is possibly TRBD1 (6 bases). There are 15 residues in the CDR3. Germline V CDR1 and CDR2: SGHKS, YYEKEE (reference sequence). V lost 1 base and J lost 4, with 12 bases in between. CDR3 sequence reads: CASSLIQGGNQPQHF. For the CDR3, the DNA is TGTGCCAGCAGCTTGATACAGGGAGGGAATCAGCCCCAGCATTTT.

The rearrangement links TRBV6-1 to TRBJ2-3, with D uncertain. The CDR3 sequence is 15 residues long. Trimming took off 4 bases at V and 0 bases at J, with 11 bases between the two ends. CDR1 and CDR2 (germline): MNHNS, SASEGT. The CDR3 bases are TGTGCCAGCAGTGCCTACTCGCCTAGCACAGATACGCAGTATTTT. Protein sequence: CASSAYSPSTDTQYF.

For this clonotype: A single base separates this from a much larger clone, so it may be a read error. The chain employs TRBV20-1 and TRBJ2-1; perhaps TRBD2 as D (6 bases). Between the trimmed V and J ends, which lost 3 bases and 2 bases, there was a span of 8 bases. The CDR3 runs to 13 residues. The germline CDR1 and CDR2 sequences are DFQATT and SNEGSKA (reference sequence). The CDR3 loop reads CSASGSAYNEQFF. DNA for the CDR3: TGCAGTGCTAGCGGGAGCGCCTACAATGAGCAGTTCTTC.

This sequence joins TRBV5-1 and TRBJ1-2; D is ambiguous. Germline CDR1 is SGHRS and CDR2 is YFSETQ. Trimming cost V 1 base and J 4 bases, with 8 bases left between them. CDR3 length: 13 residues. In nucleotides, the CDR3 is TGCGCCAGCAGCTTGTACGCTATCTATGGCTACACCTTC. Amino acid sequence: CASSLYAIYGYTF. The full variable domain, rest sourced from reference TRBV5-1 and TRBJ1-2, is KAGVTQTPRYLIKTRGQQVTLSCSPISGHRSVSWYQQTPGQGLQFLFEYFSETQRNKGNFPGRFSGRQFSNSRSEMNVSTLELGDSALYLCASSLYAIYGYTFGSGTRLTVV.

This chain links TRBV6-2 or TRBV6-3 with TRBJ2-7, with TRBD1 matching 8 bases. Per germline, CDR1 MNHEY and CDR2 SVGEGT. This CDR3 is 15 amino acids long. The V and J ends lost 7 bases and 4 bases, in that order; junction bases with no gene match: 12. The CDR3 DNA is TGTGCCAGCATCTCCCTTCGACAGGGGAAATACGAGCAGTACTTC. It specifies CASISLRQGKYEQYF.

The J gene is TRBJ2-2, the V gene TRBV7-2, with a possible D match to TRBD2 (6 bases). This CDR3 comprises 16 residues. Trimming stripped 3 bases from V and 6 bases from J, with 17 bases between. Germline CDR1 SGHTA, CDR2 FQGNSA. CDR3 DNA: TGTGCCAGCAGCTTCATCCTAGCGTCCACGGCCGGGGAGCTGTTTTTT. It translates to CASSFILASTAGELFF.

This clonotype was observed a few times. The chain has TRBV6-1 and TRBJ2-7, with 9 bases identical to TRBD1. Germline V gene data show CDR1 as MNHNS and CDR2 as SASEGT. Germline trimming cut 6 bases from V and 0 bases from J; bases unmatched to any gene: 6. This CDR3 is 15 amino acids long. DNA for the CDR3: TGTGCCAGCAGGAGGGGACAGGGATTCTCCTACGAGCAGTACTTC. This codes for CASRRGQGFSYEQYF.

The V gene is TRBV7-9, the J gene TRBJ1-2; tentative D call: TRBD1 (6 bases). V shed 6 bases and J shed 8 bases, with 19 bases lying between them. The CDR3 extends over 14 amino acids. Germline CDR1 is SEHNR and CDR2 is FQNEAQ (reference sequence). The CDR3 sequence is CASRKVPGVFGYTF. CDR3 DNA: TGTGCCAGCAGGAAGGTCCCAGGGGTTTTCGGCTACACCTTC.

This chain uses TRBV6-2 or TRBV6-3 with TRBJ1-2; D is ambiguous. Germline CDR1 reads MNHEY; CDR2 reads SVGEGT. The CDR3 length is 14 residues. Trimming pared 2 bases from V and 8 bases from J, leaving 15 bases between. CDR3 loop: CASSYRVLYGGYTF. As DNA, the CDR3 is TGTGCCAGCAGTTACAGGGTTCTCTATGGCGGCTACACCTTC.

This chain links TRBV14 with TRBJ2-1; 10 positions agree with TRBD1. The CDR3 totals 15 residues. Germline assignment: CDR1 SGHDN and CDR2 FVKESK. V lost 4 bases and J lost 5; bases outside the gene matches: 5. This CDR3 reads CASSPMDRGDNEQFF. Here the CDR3 DNA reads TGTGCCAGCAGCCCGATGGACAGGGGGGACAATGAGCAGTTCTTC. The whole variable domain, remainder taken from reference TRBV14 and TRBJ2-1, is EAGVTQFPSHSVIEKGQTVTLRCDPISGHDNLYWYRRVMGKEIKFLLHFVKESKQDESGMPNNRFLAERTGGTYSTLKVQPAELEDSGVYFCASSPMDRGDNEQFFGPGTRLTVL.

The gene calls are TRBV29-1 and TRBJ1-1; the D is unclear. The V end was cut by 7 bases, the J end by 4 bases, with 13 bases between. Germline-derived CDR1 and CDR2 are SQVTM and ANQGSEA. This CDR3 has 12 amino acids. The CDR3 DNA is TGCAGCGGGAGCGAACGGGGCACTGAAGCTTTCTTT. It specifies CSGSERGTEAFF.

This clonotype has just a few counts. CDR3 region: CATSRDQGSYEQYF. CDR3 nucleotide sequence: TGTGCCACCAGCAGAGATCAGGGCTCCTACGAGCAGTACTTC. The rearrangement links TRBV15 to TRBJ2-7; TRBD1 might be the D (5 bases). The V and J ends lost 0 bases and 0 bases respectively, with 6 bases between them. The CDR3 loop spans 14 amino acids. The V gene's germline CDR1 is LNHNV and CDR2 YYDKDF (reference sequence).

This clonotype appeared a few times. V gene TRBV15 combines with J gene TRBJ2-5; D not certain. V was shortened by 6 bases and J by 1 base, with 9 bases between the two germline ends. Per the germline V gene, CDR1 is LNHNV and CDR2 is YYDKDF (reference sequence). This CDR3 is 13 amino acids long. CDR3 residues: CATRKGSQETQYF. CDR3 in DNA: TGTGCCACCAGGAAAGGCAGCCAAGAGACCCAGTACTTC.

This clonotype was observed many times. The chain employs TRBV20-1 and TRBJ2-3; D unresolved. The CDR3 totals 15 residues. The ends were cut back, 3 bases at V and 2 bases at J, with 15 bases in the middle. The germline CDR1 and CDR2 sequences are DFQATT and SNEGSKA (reference sequence). CDR3 amino acids: CSASPGRRPTDTQYF. The CDR3 DNA reads TGCAGTGCTAGTCCGGGTCGGCGGCCCACAGATACGCAGTATTTT.

This rearrangement joins TRBV20-1 to TRBJ2-3; D not certain. Per the germline V gene, CDR1 is DFQATT and CDR2 is SNEGSKA (reference sequence). The V and J ends lost 4 bases and 4 bases respectively, with 3 bases between them. The CDR3 has 10 residues. As DNA, the CDR3 is TGCAGTGCTAATCCAGATACGCAGTATTTT. Translation gives CSANPDTQYF.

This clonotype was recorded only once. The chain couples TRBV6-2 or TRBV6-3 to TRBJ2-7; tentatively, D is TRBD2 (6 bases). This CDR3 has 21 amino acids. Germline CDR1 reads MNHEY; CDR2 reads SVGEGT. V lost 0 bases and J 0 bases, leaving 27 bases between the germline ends. The CDR3 loop reads CASSYSIGGEIRLKNSYEQYF. In nucleotides, the CDR3 is TGTGCCAGCAGTTACTCGATCGGAGGGGAAATAAGGCTGAAAAACTCCTACGAGCAGTACTTC.

This chain joins TRBV12-3 or TRBV12-4 and TRBJ2-1; D gene ambiguous. The CDR3 spans 19 residues. Trimming stripped 2 bases from V and 2 bases from J, with 22 bases between. CDR3 nucleotide sequence: TGTGCCAGCAGTTTATATGATGGTTCACACCTGGGCCCCTACAATGAGCAGTTCTTC. It codes for CASSLYDGSHLGPYNEQFF.

This clonotype was counted a few times. V and J are TRBV20-1 and TRBJ2-1, with 7 bases matching TRBD1. J lost 3 bases, V lost 6 bases, and 8 bases had no gene match. The length of the CDR3 is 14 residues. Germline CDR1 is DFQATT and CDR2 is SNEGSKA (reference sequence). CDR3 sequence (DNA): TGCAGTGCCACGACCCGGGACAGCTACAATGAGCAGTTCTTC. As protein: CSATTRDSYNEQFF.

The V gene is TRBV12-3 or TRBV12-4, the J gene TRBJ2-3; 9 bases are shared with TRBD2. J was trimmed by 4 bases and V by 5 bases; bases with no gene match: 7. This CDR3 is built from 15 residues. This CDR3 reads CASSDSGGQPDTQYF. The CDR3 coding sequence is TGTGCCAGCAGTGACAGCGGGGGGCAGCCAGATACGCAGTATTTT.

The chain joins TRBV21-1 to TRBJ1-1. TRBV21-1 is designated a pseudogene. CDR3 length: 14 amino acids. In DNA, the CDR3 is TGTGCCAGCAGCAAAGTGAAGGGAAACACTGAAGCTTTCTTT. Amino acids: CASSKVKGNTEAFF.

The chain carries TRBV6-1 and TRBJ1-1, with a tentative D call TRBD1 (5 bases). CDR1 and CDR2 (germline): MNHNS, SASEGT. V was pared by 4 bases and J by 5 bases, with 14 bases between. This CDR3 is built from 14 residues. CDR3 DNA sequence: TGTGCCAGCAGTGTCCGGGGCCAGCGAACTGAAGCTTTCTTT. It translates to CASSVRGQRTEAFF.

This clonotype was recorded at least ten times. At one end, the junction sequence differs from germline, possibly due to a read error. The chain couples TRBV5-1 to TRBJ2-3; D is undetermined. The CDR3 contains 13 residues. CDR1 and CDR2 (germline): SGHRS, YFSETQ. CDR3 bases: TGTGCCAGCAGCTTGGAAAGCACAGATACGCAGTATTTT. It translates to CASSLESTDTQYF.

The chain employs TRBV12-3 or TRBV12-4 and TRBJ2-3, with D uncertain. CDR3 size: 13 residues. V was cut by 5 bases and J by 4 bases, with 10 bases left in between. The CDR3, as DNA: TGTGCCAGCAGTCCCGGGCGTGCAGATACGCAGTATTTT. This encodes CASSPGRADTQYF.